The 18 T cell receptor beta chains below come from one sample, sequenced in a study of blood T cell repertoires in COVID-19. Produced via immunoSEQ multiplex PCR; TCRdb's table is partial and in-frame only. Among around 69,000 clones listed, just over 85% were seen once. Sample: peripheral blood. The receptor source for this set is a man aged 50 or older with active COVID-19.

CDR3 region: CASSESGTAFYNEQFF. The CDR3, as DNA: TGCGCCAGCAGTGAGTCCGGGACAGCCTTCTACAATGAGCAGTTCTTC. This chain links TRBV10-1 with TRBJ2-1; TRBD1 agrees at 7 bases. The CDR3 is made up of 16 amino acids. With V trimmed by 0 bases and J by 3 bases, 5 bases remained unmatched. CDR1 is WNHNN and CDR2 is SYGVQD in the germline V gene (reference sequence).

This clone was detected only once. This chain connects TRBV19 to TRBJ2-3; 11 bases agree with TRBD2. V lost 3 bases and J lost 3; bases outside the gene matches: 5. From germline, CDR1 is LNHDA and CDR2 SQIVND (reference sequence). The CDR3 extends over 16 amino acids. CDR3 region: CASSMIAGGRTDTQYF. The CDR3 nucleotides are TGTGCCAGTAGTATGATAGCGGGAGGGCGGACAGATACGCAGTATTTT.

The CDR3 is CAWAELAGGTDTQYF. CDR3 DNA: TGTGCCTGGGCAGAACTAGCGGGAGGCACAGATACGCAGTATTTT. V usage is TRBV30 and J usage is TRBJ2-3; 11 positions agree with TRBD2. With V trimmed by 5 bases and J by 1 base, 5 bases remained unmatched. In germline, CDR1 is GTSNPN, CDR2 SVGIG (reference sequence). There are 15 residues in the CDR3. The entire variable domain, with the rest obtained from reference TRBV30 and TRBJ2-3, is as follows: SQTIHQWPATLVQPVGSPLSLECTVEGTSNPNLYWYRQAAGRGLQLLFYSVGIGQISSEVPQNLSASRPQDRQFILSSKKLLLSDSGFYLCAWAELAGGTDTQYFGPGTRLTVL.

The J gene is TRBJ2-2, the V gene TRBV7-2; D unclear. Germline V gene data show CDR1 as SGHTA and CDR2 as FQGNSA. The V and J ends lost 1 base and 2 bases respectively, with 8 bases between them. CDR3 length: 15 residues. CDR3 sequence: CASSLVWPNTGELFF. CDR3 in DNA: TGTGCCAGCAGCTTAGTATGGCCTAACACCGGGGAGCTGTTTTTT. The full variable domain, completed using reference TRBV7-2 and TRBJ2-2, is GAGVSQSPSNKVTEKGKDVELRCDPISGHTALYWYRQSLGQGLEFLIYFQGNSAPDKSGLPSDRFSAERTGGSVSTLTIQRTQQEDSAVYLCASSLVWPNTGELFFGEGSRLTVL.

This chain connects TRBV24-1 to TRBJ1-5; TRBD1 is a possible D gene (5 bases). Germline CDR1 and CDR2: KGHDR and SFDVKD. V gave up 4 bases and J gave up 3 bases, with 9 bases separating them. The CDR3 length is 14 residues. CDR3 bases: TGTGCCACCAGTGACCCGACAGTCAATCAGCCCCAGCATTTT. It codes for CATSDPTVNQPQHF.

This clone was seen a single time. The chain joins TRBV29-1 to TRBJ2-5; the D gene is possibly TRBD1 (6 bases). The CDR3 length is 12 residues. Per the germline V gene, CDR1 is SQVTM and CDR2 is ANQGSEA. V lost 4 bases and J 4 bases, leaving 10 bases between the germline ends. The CDR3 sequence is CSVAGEGETQYF. In DNA form, the CDR3 reads TGCAGCGTTGCAGGGGAAGGAGAGACCCAGTACTTC.

CDR3 sequence (DNA): TGTGCCAGCAGCAATCCGGACAGGGGGGGCGGCTACACCTTC. Its translation: CASSNPDRGGGYTF. V gene TRBV6-5 combines with J gene TRBJ1-2; TRBD1 aligns across 10 bases. Per the germline V gene, CDR1 is MNHEY and CDR2 is SVGAGI. V shed 6 bases, J shed 8 bases, and the junction held 9 bases outside the gene matches. The CDR3 totals 14 residues.

This clone was picked up one time. The rearrangement joins TRBV11-3 to TRBJ2-1, with TRBD2 as a possible D gene (6 bases). The CDR3 sequence is 14 residues long. Per the germline V gene, CDR1 is SGHNT and CDR2 is YENEEA. V was cut by 3 bases and J by 4 bases, with 10 bases left in between. The CDR3 protein is CASSLGLGYNEQFF. The CDR3 DNA sequence: TGTGCCAGCAGCTTGGGACTCGGTTACAATGAGCAGTTCTTC.

The chain couples TRBV20-1 to TRBJ1-5, with TRBD1 identical over 7 bases. Trimming cost V 3 bases and J 4 bases; bases outside gene matches: 3. This CDR3 spans 13 amino acids. Germline V gene sequence: CDR1 DFQATT, CDR2 SNEGSKA (reference sequence). CDR3 sequence: CSASQGVNQPQHF. In DNA form, the CDR3 reads TGCAGTGCTAGTCAGGGGGTAAATCAGCCCCAGCATTTT.

The rearrangement uses TRBV12-3 or TRBV12-4 and TRBJ2-2; no definite D call. Between the trimmed V and J ends, which lost 6 bases and 3 bases, there was a span of 5 bases. The CDR3 runs 12 residues. The CDR3 loop is CASSHDTGELFF. In DNA form, the CDR3 reads TGTGCCAGCAGCCATGACACCGGGGAGCTGTTTTTT.

This clone was counted once. The chain couples TRBV18 to TRBJ2-3, with 12 bases aligning to TRBD2. CDR1 KGHSH and CDR2 LQKENI come from the germline V gene. V was clipped by 6 bases and J by 5 bases; unmatched bases: 6. The CDR3 sequence is 15 residues long. The CDR3 loop reads CASSPELAGGDTQYF. The CDR3 nucleotides are TGTGCCAGCTCCCCCGAACTAGCGGGAGGAGATACGCAGTATTTT.

There are a few counts of this clone. The genes are TRBV5-5 and TRBJ2-5, with TRBD2 matching over 13 bases. V lost 4 bases to trimming and J lost 1 base; unmatched junction nucleotides: 4. This CDR3 has 16 amino acids. The germline CDR1 and CDR2 sequences are SGHKS and YYEKEE (reference sequence). CDR3 amino acids: CASSLRTSGGQETQYF. For the CDR3, the DNA is TGTGCCAGCAGCCTACGGACTAGCGGGGGCCAAGAGACCCAGTACTTC.

This clone was observed once. Written as DNA, the CDR3 is TGTGCCAGCAGCGCCTCAGGGTTAAGGAATGAAAAACTGTTTTTT. Translated, it gives CASSASGLRNEKLFF. This chain links TRBV7-7 with TRBJ1-4, with D possibly matching TRBD1 (5 bases). Per germline, CDR1 SSHAT and CDR2 FNYEAQ (reference sequence). V dropped 5 bases and J dropped 5 bases, with 15 bases sitting between them. CDR3 size: 15 residues.

The chain joins TRBV5-1 to TRBJ2-1; possible D gene TRBD2, 6 bases. Germline V gene sequence: CDR1 SGHRS, CDR2 YFSETQ. With 3 bases removed from V and 0 bases from J, the gap between germline ends came to 22 bases. This CDR3 comprises 19 residues. CDR3 protein: CASSWPGRGNSDSYNEQFF. The CDR3 nucleotides read TGCGCCAGCAGCTGGCCGGGTCGGGGGAATAGTGACTCCTACAATGAGCAGTTCTTC.

This clone was recorded only once. The J gene is TRBJ1-2, the V gene TRBV7-9; D might be TRBD1 (6 bases). The CDR3 is 13 amino acids. Per germline, CDR1 SEHNR and CDR2 FQNEAQ (reference sequence). V shed 5 bases and J shed 4 bases, with 11 bases lying between them. CDR3 loop: CASSPATGYGYTF. The CDR3 DNA sequence: TGTGCCAGCAGCCCTGCGACAGGCTATGGCTACACCTTC. Filled out from reference TRBV7-9 and TRBJ1-2, the complete variable domain reads DTGVSQNPRHKITKRGQNVTFRCDPISEHNRLYWYRQTLGQGPEFLTYFQNEAQLEKSRLLSDRFSAERPKGSFSTLEIQRTEQGDSAMYLCASSPATGYGYTFGSGTRLTVV.

The chain links TRBV29-1 to TRBJ2-3, with 15 bases matching TRBD2. CDR1 and CDR2 (germline): SQVTM, ANQGSEA. Trimming at V came to 6 bases and at J to 6 bases, leaving 16 bases not matched to a gene. The CDR3 runs 18 residues. This CDR3 is CSVWTSGRAPPAGDTQYF. The CDR3 DNA reads as TGCAGCGTATGGACTAGCGGGAGGGCCCCCCCCGCCGGCGATACGCAGTATTTT.

The chain links TRBV19 to TRBJ1-1; no firm D call. Germline loops: CDR1 LNHDA, CDR2 SQIVND (reference sequence). V lost 3 bases and J lost 4, with 9 bases in between. The CDR3 is 13 amino acids. In DNA, the CDR3 is TGTGCCAGTAGTATGGCGGGCATCACTGAAGCTTTCTTT. This gives the protein CASSMAGITEAFF. Variable domain in full (rest from reference TRBV19 and TRBJ1-1): DGGITQSPKYLFRKEGQNVTLSCEQNLNHDAMYWYRQDPGQGLRLIYYSQIVNDFQKGDIAEGYSVSREKKESFPLTVTSAQKNPTAFYLCASSMAGITEAFFGQGTRLTVV.

This clone was observed a single time. The rearrangement uses TRBV7-9 and TRBJ2-4, with TRBD2 as a possible D gene (6 bases). V was pared by 3 bases and J by 4 bases, with 13 bases between. Germline V gene lookup returns CDR1 SEHNR and CDR2 FQNEAQ (reference sequence). There are 15 residues in the CDR3. Written as DNA, the CDR3 is TGTGCCAGCAGCTTCGGGGGAGTAGTGAAAAACATTCAGTACTTC. Its protein is CASSFGGVVKNIQYF.